Listed below are T cell receptor beta chains from one sample, sequenced in a study of blood T cell repertoires in COVID-19. TCRdb's table, derived via immunoSEQ multiplex PCR, lists solely in-frame clones and lacks some. Of 250,000 or so clones in the sample, 85% to 95% were seen once. The sample was peripheral blood. Every receptor here comes from a man aged 25 to 45 with COVID-19, enrolled during active disease. The CDR3 runs from the conserved cysteine through the conserved F or W. The D gene is left open where the match is weak. Some rows have no size entry. The others give once, few or many, or a class for an expanded clone.

abundance: NA
d_gene: TRBD2
v_gene: TRBV4-1
j_gene: TRBJ2-7
CDR3aa: CASRLIAGSGPSSYEQYF
CDR3nt: TGCGCCAGCAGGCTTATAGCGGGGAGCGGGCCGTCATCCTACGAGCAGTACTTC

abundance: NA
d_gene: NA
v_gene: TRBV5-4
j_gene: TRBJ1-2
CDR3aa: CASSSPSSRVFGYTF
CDR3nt: TGTGCCAGCAGCTCTCCGTCGAGCAGGGTGTTTGGCTACACCTTC

abundance: NA
d_gene: NA
v_gene: TRBV9
j_gene: TRBJ1-1
CDR3aa: CASSVEGIDTEAFF
CDR3nt: TGTGCCAGCAGCGTAGAGGGGATAGACACTGAAGCTTTCTTT

abundance: NA
d_gene: TRBD1
v_gene: TRBV7-9
j_gene: TRBJ2-4
CDR3aa: CASSARTGAWEYF
CDR3nt: TGTGCCAGCAGCGCCCGGACAGGTGCTTGGGAGTACTTC

abundance: NA
d_gene: NA
v_gene: TRBV10-3
j_gene: TRBJ2-3
CDR3aa: CATAAGTDTQYF
CDR3nt: TGTGCCACCGCCGCGGGGACAGATACGCAGTATTTT

abundance: NA
d_gene: TRBD1
v_gene: TRBV5-4
j_gene: TRBJ1-1
CDR3aa: CASSKGQMNTEAFF
CDR3nt: TGTGCCAGCAGCAAGGGACAGATGAACACTGAAGCTTTCTTT

abundance: NA
d_gene: NA
v_gene: TRBV18
j_gene: TRBJ1-6
CDR3aa: CASSRDNSPLHF
CDR3nt: TGTGCCAGCTCTCGGGATAATTCACCCCTCCACTTT

abundance: NA
d_gene: NA
v_gene: TRBV3-1/TRBV3-2
j_gene: TRBJ2-1
CDR3aa: CASSPVSGINEQFF
CDR3nt: TGTGCCAGCAGCCCAGTGTCAGGAATCAATGAGCAGTTCTTC

abundance: NA
d_gene: NA
v_gene: TRBV6-2/TRBV6-3
j_gene: TRBJ1-3
CDR3aa: CASSYSILAASSGNTIYF
CDR3nt: TGTGCCAGCAGTTACTCGATTTTGGCGGCGAGCTCTGGAAACACCATATATTTT

abundance: NA
d_gene: TRBD1
v_gene: TRBV5-1
j_gene: TRBJ2-2
CDR3aa: CASSNPRDRGNGELFF
CDR3nt: TGCGCCAGCAGCAACCCCCGGGACAGGGGTAACGGGGAGCTGTTTTTT

abundance: NA
d_gene: TRBD1
v_gene: TRBV6-6
j_gene: TRBJ1-5
CDR3aa: CATRQGQNQPQHF
CDR3nt: TGTGCCACCCGACAGGGTCAAAATCAGCCCCAGCATTTT

abundance: once
d_gene: TRBD1
v_gene: TRBV19
j_gene: TRBJ2-1
CDR3aa: CASREQGAGNEQFF
CDR3nt: TGTGCCAGTAGGGAACAGGGGGCCGGCAATGAGCAGTTCTTC

abundance: NA
d_gene: TRBD2
v_gene: TRBV5-1
j_gene: TRBJ2-1
CDR3aa: CASSFSGLAGGKSSYNEQFF
CDR3nt: TGCGCCAGCAGCTTTTCAGGACTAGCGGGGGGAAAAAGCTCCTACAATGAGCAGTTCTTC

abundance: NA
d_gene: NA
v_gene: TRBV2
j_gene: TRBJ1-2
CDR3aa: CASRGRGYGYTF
CDR3nt: TGTGCCAGCAGAGGCCGCGGGTATGGCTACACCTTC

abundance: NA
d_gene: NA
v_gene: TRBV12-5
j_gene: TRBJ1-4
CDR3aa: CASGASRGASREKLFF
CDR3nt: TGTGCTAGTGGAGCCTCCCGGGGGGCCAGTCGCGAAAAACTGTTTTTT

abundance: NA
d_gene: NA
v_gene: TRBV11-2
j_gene: TRBJ2-5
CDR3aa: CASKSSGQETQYF
CDR3nt: TGTGCCAGCAAGTCCTCCGGGCAAGAGACCCAGTACTTC

abundance: NA
d_gene: NA
v_gene: TRBV4-1
j_gene: TRBJ2-6
CDR3aa: CASSQETTSGANVLTF
CDR3nt: TGCGCCAGCAGCCAAGAGACTACCTCTGGGGCCAACGTCCTGACTTTC

abundance: NA
d_gene: NA
v_gene: TRBV27
j_gene: TRBJ2-5
CDR3aa: CASSLKGETQYF
CDR3nt: TGTGCCAGCAGCCTTAAGGGGGAGACCCAGTACTTC

abundance: NA
d_gene: NA
v_gene: TRBV6-1
j_gene: TRBJ2-2
CDR3aa: CASSEITENTGELFF
CDR3nt: TGTGCCAGCAGTGAGATAACAGAAAACACCGGGGAGCTGTTTTTT

abundance: NA
d_gene: NA
v_gene: TRBV4-1
j_gene: TRBJ1-4
CDR3aa: CASRWGATNEKLFF
CDR3nt: TGCGCCAGCAGGTGGGGCGCGACTAATGAAAAACTGTTTTTT

abundance: NA
d_gene: NA
v_gene: TRBV2
j_gene: TRBJ2-7
CDR3aa: CASSEGRGDYEQYF
CDR3nt: TGTGCCAGCAGTGAAGGCAGGGGGGACTACGAGCAGTACTTC

abundance: NA
d_gene: TRBD1
v_gene: TRBV7-6
j_gene: TRBJ2-1
CDR3aa: CASSSDPTGEMGNEQFF
CDR3nt: TGTGCCAGCAGCTCCGACCCGACAGGGGAGATGGGCAATGAGCAGTTCTTC

abundance: NA
d_gene: NA
v_gene: TRBV5-5
j_gene: TRBJ2-7
CDR3aa: CASSLGRFDYEQYF
CDR3nt: TGTGCCAGCAGCTTGGGGAGGTTCGACTACGAGCAGTACTTC